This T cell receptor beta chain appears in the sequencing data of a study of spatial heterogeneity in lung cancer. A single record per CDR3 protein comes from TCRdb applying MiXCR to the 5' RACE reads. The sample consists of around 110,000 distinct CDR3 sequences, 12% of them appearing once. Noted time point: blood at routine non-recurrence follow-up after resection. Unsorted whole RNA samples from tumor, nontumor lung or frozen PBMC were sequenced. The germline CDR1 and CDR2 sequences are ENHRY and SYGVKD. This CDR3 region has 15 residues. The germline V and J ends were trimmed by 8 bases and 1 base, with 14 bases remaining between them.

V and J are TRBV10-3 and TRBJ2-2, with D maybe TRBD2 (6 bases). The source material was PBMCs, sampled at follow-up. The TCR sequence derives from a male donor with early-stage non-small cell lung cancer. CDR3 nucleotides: TGTGCCATCGGGAAGGCGGGAAGGAACACCGGGGAGCTGTTTTTT. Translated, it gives CAIGKAGRNTGELFF.